Listed here are 17 T cell receptor beta chains from one sample, sequenced in a study of shared clonotypes between healthy human individuals. Profiling relied on immunoSEQ multiplex PCR, and the TCRdb table lists in-frame clones only, not all of them. The profile covers about 1.1 million clones, with 60% to 80% appearing a single time and 0.7% to 0.95% taken by the ten largest. The sequencing input was memory CD4+ T cells from PBMCs. Specified subset: CD45RA-negative fraction. The receptors derive from a man aged 18 to 29 in good health. Some clones in this sample may be carry-over from other donors' samples.

The chain links TRBV29-1 to TRBJ1-2; 7 bases line up with TRBD1. V lost 0 bases to trimming and J lost 6 bases; unmatched junction nucleotides: 1. Germline loops: CDR1 SQVTM, CDR2 ANQGSEA. This CDR3 is built from 12 residues. CDR3 DNA: TGCAGCGTTGAAGAAGGGGGCCATGGCTACACCTTC. Translating it yields CSVEEGGHGYTF.

V usage is TRBV28 and J usage is TRBJ1-4; D is unclear. Germline-derived CDR1 and CDR2 are MDHEN and SYDVKM. Trimming stripped 2 bases from V and 7 bases from J, with 11 bases between. The CDR3 extends over 14 amino acids. CDR3 amino acids: CASSLRVSGEKLFF. In nucleotides, the CDR3 is TGTGCCAGCAGTTTAAGGGTCTCGGGTGAAAAACTGTTTTTT.

The chain carries TRBV2 and TRBJ2-1; D is possibly TRBD1 (5 bases). Germline assignment: CDR1 SNHLY and CDR2 FYNNEI. This CDR3 is 15 amino acids long. V lost 8 bases, J lost 2 bases, and 16 bases lay in between. CDR3 in DNA: TGTGCCAGCGCGGTGGGGCAGGGTCCCTACAATGAGCAGTTCTTC. Amino acid sequence: CASAVGQGPYNEQFF.

This clone was seen a few times. V gene TRBV4-3 combines with J gene TRBJ2-7; 9 bases match TRBD1. With V trimmed by 3 bases and J by 1 base, 7 bases remained unmatched. The V gene's germline CDR1 is LGHNA and CDR2 YSLEER. This CDR3 is 16 amino acids long. CDR3 nucleotides: TGCGCCAGCAGCCATGCCGGGACAGGGTCTTCCTACGAGCAGTACTTC. Its protein product is CASSHAGTGSSYEQYF.

V usage is TRBV4-1 and J usage is TRBJ1-5; the D is unclear. Germline values: CDR1 MGHRA, CDR2 YSYEKL. The ends were cut back, 2 bases at V and 4 bases at J, with 18 bases in the middle. This CDR3 region has 17 residues. CDR3 in amino acids: CASSQPMSWVQNQPQHF. The DNA for the CDR3 is TGCGCCAGCAGCCAACCGATGAGCTGGGTACAAAATCAGCCCCAGCATTTT.

This clone was detected only once. The chain combines TRBV6-5 with TRBJ2-3; 9 bases align to TRBD1. V was pared by 10 bases and J by 1 base, with 3 bases of the junction left unmatched. The germline V gene has CDR1 MNHEY and CDR2 SVGAGI. The CDR3 is 13 amino acids. CDR3 residues: CATRTGGTDTQYF. DNA of the CDR3: TGTGCCACCCGGACAGGGGGCACAGATACGCAGTATTTT.

The J gene is TRBJ1-3, the V gene TRBV25-1; the D gene is possibly TRBD1 (5 bases). Germline CDR1 is MGHDK and CDR2 is SYGVNS. This CDR3 has 17 amino acids. Trimming pared 7 bases from V and 2 bases from J, leaving 21 bases between. The CDR3 sequence: CASTGRPPAGTGNTIYF. DNA of the CDR3: TGTGCCAGCACTGGTCGCCCCCCGGCAGGGACTGGAAACACCATATATTTT.

This rearrangement joins TRBV28 to TRBJ1-3; D perhaps matches TRBD1 (5 bases). This CDR3 spans 15 amino acids. The germline CDR1 and CDR2 sequences are MDHEN and SYDVKM. The germline V and J ends were trimmed by 7 bases and 1 base, with 14 bases remaining between them. CDR3 coding DNA: TGTGCCAGCATCCTGAGTGGGGCTTCTGGAAACACCATATATTTT. Its protein is CASILSGASGNTIYF.

The table lists this clone with a few counts. This chain connects TRBV2 to TRBJ1-2, with 10 bases identical to TRBD1. From germline, CDR1 is SNHLY and CDR2 FYNNEI. CDR3 length: 12 amino acids. The V gene end was trimmed by 6 bases and the J gene end by 8 bases; junction bases not matched to a gene: 3. CDR3 coding DNA: TGTGCCAGCAGGGGACAGGGGCGAGGCTACACCTTC. Amino acid sequence: CASRGQGRGYTF.

V and J are TRBV5-1 and TRBJ2-7; no clear D. V lost 1 base, J lost 4 bases, and 9 bases lay in between. The CDR3 runs to 13 residues. CDR1 is SGHRS and CDR2 is YFSETQ in the germline V gene. The DNA for the CDR3 is TGCGCCAGCAGCTTGTTATCCGTTTACGAGCAGTACTTC. It codes for CASSLLSVYEQYF.

This sequence joins TRBV29-1 and TRBJ1-2; a possible D gene is TRBD1 (6 bases). V was pared by 4 bases and J by 4 bases, with 19 bases between. The CDR3 has 15 residues. Germline V gene sequence: CDR1 SQVTM, CDR2 ANQGSEA. CDR3 bases: TGCAGCGTTGGTCAACCGACAGGAAGGGGCTATGGCTACACCTTC. Amino acids: CSVGQPTGRGYGYTF. The variable domain in full, completed from reference TRBV29-1 and TRBJ1-2, reads SAVISQKPSRDICQRGTSLTIQCQVDSQVTMMFWYRQQPGQSLTLIATANQGSEATYESGFVIDKFPISRPNLTFSTLTVSNMSPEDSSIYLCSVGQPTGRGYGYTFGSGTRLTVV.

This clone showed up just a few times. This chain connects TRBV14 to TRBJ1-4; D call uncertain. Germline V CDR1 and CDR2: SGHDN, FVKESK. The CDR3 spans 9 residues. Trimming took 8 bases from V and 17 from J, leaving 12 bases between them. CDR3 nucleotides: TGTGCCAGCCTCCCATATGGCTTTTTT. Translation gives CASLPYGFF.

The gene calls are TRBV5-4 and TRBJ2-1; 8 nucleotides match TRBD2. The CDR3 covers 16 residues. Unmatched junction bases numbered 6, after V lost 0 bases and J lost 4 bases. CDR1 is SGHNT, CDR2 YYREEE, per germline (reference sequence). The CDR3 nucleotides are TGTGCCAGCAGCTTGGCTGGGGTAGCGGGGTACAATGAGCAGTTCTTC. Translated, it gives CASSLAGVAGYNEQFF.

This chain links TRBV4-1 with TRBJ1-5, with 10 bases that match TRBD1. Losses at the gene ends were 4 bases for V and 3 bases for J; bases not matched to a gene: 9. There are 17 residues in the CDR3. Germline V gene data show CDR1 as MGHRA and CDR2 as YSYEKL. Here the CDR3 DNA reads TGCGCCAGCAGCCTAGGCCGTGGGACAGGGGTCAATCAGCCCCAGCATTTT. Translating gives CASSLGRGTGVNQPQHF.

This clone has a handful of counts. The genes are TRBV4-2 and TRBJ1-4, with D unresolved. The germline V gene has CDR1 LGHNA and CDR2 YNFKEQ. The CDR3 consists of 15 residues. The V gene lost 0 bases and the J gene lost 8 bases, with 13 bases spanning the gap. In nucleotides, the CDR3 is TGTGCCAGCAGCCAAGATGTTGGGAGGCGGGAAAAACTGTTTTTT. The encoded protein is CASSQDVGRREKLFF.

This chain joins TRBV6-6 and TRBJ2-7; TRBD1 matches 8 bases. V lost 8 bases, J lost 3 bases, and 9 bases stayed unmatched. The length of the CDR3 is 14 residues. Per the germline V gene, CDR1 is MNHNY and CDR2 is SVGAGI (reference sequence). CDR3 DNA: TGTGCCAGCCATCTCGGAGGACAGGGCTACGAGCAGTACTTC. Encoded protein: CASHLGGQGYEQYF.

The chain joins TRBV11-2 to TRBJ2-7; TRBD2 agrees at 14 bases. J was trimmed by 1 base and V by 5 bases; bases with no gene match: 4. CDR1 is SGHAT and CDR2 is FQNNGV in the germline V gene. The CDR3 has 16 amino acids. CDR3 sequence (DNA): TGTGCCAGCAGCCGGACTAGCGGGAGGCAGTCCTACGAGCAGTACTTC. This gives the protein CASSRTSGRQSYEQYF.